This T cell receptor (beta chain) was captured in a study of human T cells and chemical hapten exposure. As the library was built, unique molecular identifiers were attached to individual cDNA molecules. From the RACE reads, TCRdb called clonotypes with MiXCR, one entry per CDR3 protein. Here the sample spans around 99,000 distinct CDR3 sequences, approximately 9.9% being singletons. This CDR3 is built from 15 residues. Trimming left V 1 base short and J 10 bases short, with 14 bases between. Germline loops: CDR1 SGHTA, CDR2 FQGTGA. Noted time point: patch test 2, 6 weeks after DPC sensitization. Treatment reported: therapeutic diphenylcyclopropenone sensitization with weekly scalp DPC. Patients had alopecia, were aged 18 to 70, and were not pregnant. RNA extraction used unfractionated whole blood as the source of total RNA.

The sequence was collected from a man aged 40-55 years with alopecia areata. Some clones in this sample may be carry-over from other donors' samples. This chain connects TRBV7-3 to TRBJ1-6; D not certain. Sample: whole blood, taken in connection with sensitization to the hapten diphenylcyclopropenone (DPC). The CDR3 DNA reads as TGTGCCAGCAGCTTAAACGGACGAGGGCTCTCACCCCTCCACTTT. This encodes CASSLNGRGLSPLHF.